One T cell receptor (beta chain) is described in this entry. Its target is not known. Primers: 60 Vbeta forward and 13 Jbeta reverse. TCRdb keeps only in-frame clones here, not all; method: immunoSEQ multiplex PCR. In the table there are 150,000 to 250,000 clones, about 80% of which are singletons. This CDR3 has 15 amino acids. The V and J ends lost 1 base and 6 bases respectively, with 15 bases between them. Per the germline V gene, CDR1 is SGHAT and CDR2 is FQNNGV. These data belong to a study of cytomegalovirus exposure and HLA in healthy donors. Whole-study results and caveats: Within an earlier analysis, most TCR beta V segments proved productive either about 90% or about 30% of the time.

This chain links TRBV11-2 with TRBJ1-1; D is possibly TRBD1 (5 bases). Input material: PBMCs. The clonotype originates from a woman aged 25 to 39 in good health and CMV-seropositive. CDR3 in amino acids: CASSLVQGSHAEAFF. CDR3 bases: TGTGCCAGCAGCTTAGTGCAGGGTTCCCACGCTGAAGCTTTCTTT.